These 26 T cell receptor beta chains share one sample of origin, sequenced in a study of response to subunit inactivated influenza vaccine. One entry per CDR3 protein, called by TCRdb with MiXCR from the RT-PCR reads. The data hold about 610,000 distinct CDR3 sequences, with 14% observed a single time. Sequencing used PBMCs from blood, obtained 11 to 12 days after vaccination. These receptors were collected from a man in his forties or fifties who received an inactivated influenza vaccine.

In this sample, this clonotype turned up a few times. The rearrangement uses TRBV6-2 or TRBV6-3 and TRBJ2-2, with 10 positions matching TRBD2. The CDR3 covers 16 residues. V trimming: 5 bases; J trimming: 4 bases; junction bases outside the gene matches: 7. Germline V CDR1 and CDR2: MNHEY, SVGEGT. The CDR3 nucleotides are TGTGCCAGCAGTAACGGACTAGCGGAGATCACCGGGGAGCTGTTTTTT. Translating it yields CASSNGLAEITGELFF.

The chain combines TRBV5-6 with TRBJ2-1; D remains unclear. In germline, CDR1 is SGHDT, CDR2 YYEEEE. V was shortened by 4 bases and J by 7 bases, with 12 bases between the two germline ends. CDR3 length equals 13 residues. CDR3 region: CASSRQISNEQFF. DNA for the CDR3: TGTGCCAGCAGCCGACAAATTAGTAATGAGCAGTTCTTC.

The V and J genes are TRBV29-1 and TRBJ2-7; D is possibly TRBD2 (5 bases). V was shortened by 1 base and J by 7 bases, with 11 bases between the two germline ends. The CDR3 runs 12 residues. Per germline, CDR1 SQVTM and CDR2 ANQGSEA. CDR3 region: CSVEGGSGEQYF. For the CDR3, the DNA is TGCAGCGTTGAAGGGGGATCGGGGGAGCAGTACTTC.

The V gene is TRBV7-3, the J gene TRBJ2-1; D is possibly TRBD2 (6 bases). The CDR3 is made up of 15 amino acids. Germline values: CDR1 SGHTA, CDR2 FQGTGA. Trimming took 1 base from V and 4 from J, leaving 11 bases between them. The CDR3 region is CASSLSGTRYNEQFF. Here the CDR3 DNA reads TGTGCCAGCAGCTTAAGCGGGACGAGATACAATGAGCAGTTCTTC.

This clonotype occurred a few times. J is TRBJ2-1 and V is TRBV7-6; no firm D call. Deletions cut 4 bases from V and 8 bases from J, with 12 bases between. CDR1 and CDR2 (germline): SGHVS, FNYEAQ. The CDR3 contains 13 residues. The CDR3 protein is CASSSYSADEQFF. The CDR3 region has the DNA TGTGCCAGCAGCTCCTACTCCGCAGATGAGCAGTTCTTC.

J is TRBJ2-1 and V is TRBV7-9, with 7 bases lining up with TRBD2. CDR3 length: 17 residues. The germline gives CDR1 SEHNR, CDR2 FQNEAQ (reference sequence). V was clipped by 1 base and J by 0 bases; unmatched bases: 6. The CDR3 region has the DNA TGTGCCAGCAGCTTAGTCTGGCGGGAGAGCTCCTACAATGAGCAGTTCTTC. Translating gives CASSLVWRESSYNEQFF. Based on the CDR3 plus reference TRBV7-9 and TRBJ2-1, the full variable domain is DTGVSQNPRHKITKRGQNVTFRCDPISEHNRLYWYRQTLGQGPEFLTYFQNEAQLEKSRLLSDRFSAERPKGSFSTLEIQRTEQGDSAMYLCASSLVWRESSYNEQFFGPGTRLTVL.

This clonotype was seen only a few times. The rearrangement joins TRBV3-1 to TRBJ2-7, with D possibly being TRBD1 (5 bases). The CDR3 loop spans 13 amino acids. The ends were cut back, 3 bases at V and 6 bases at J, with 12 bases in the middle. From germline, CDR1 is LGHDT and CDR2 YNNKEL (reference sequence). The CDR3 protein is CASSHSGLAEQYF. The CDR3, as DNA: TGTGCCAGCAGCCATTCAGGGCTCGCCGAGCAGTACTTC.

V is TRBV15 and J is TRBJ2-5; possible D gene TRBD2, 6 bases. The CDR3 has 19 residues. V shed 0 bases and J shed 0 bases, with 20 bases lying between them. CDR1 and CDR2 from the germline V gene are LNHNV and YYDKDF (reference sequence). In nucleotides, the CDR3 is TGTGCCACCAGCAGAGATCGAGCTAGCGTTAGACCGTACCAAGAGACCCAGTACTTC. This codes for CATSRDRASVRPYQETQYF.

This clonotype was picked up a small number of times. The V and J genes are TRBV7-9 and TRBJ1-5; 7 nucleotides agree with TRBD1. This CDR3 has 15 amino acids. After removal of 4 bases from V and 5 bases from J, the junction contained 8 bases not matched to a gene. Looked up from germline, CDR1 is SEHNR and CDR2 is FQNEAQ (reference sequence). Here the CDR3 reads CASSSDREADQPQHF. The CDR3 bases are TGTGCCAGCAGCTCAGACAGGGAGGCGGATCAGCCCCAGCATTTT. Filled out from reference TRBV7-9 and TRBJ1-5, the complete variable domain reads DTGVSQNPRHKITKRGQNVTFRCDPISEHNRLYWYRQTLGQGPEFLTYFQNEAQLEKSRLLSDRFSAERPKGSFSTLEIQRTEQGDSAMYLCASSSDREADQPQHFGDGTRLSIL.

V is TRBV5-1 and J is TRBJ1-5; D is possibly TRBD1 (5 bases). The CDR3 length is 15 residues. V lost 4 bases and J 1 base, leaving 12 bases between the germline ends. CDR1 SGHRS and CDR2 YFSETQ come from the germline V gene. This CDR3 is CASSRDGGSNQPQHF. DNA of the CDR3: TGCGCCAGCAGCCGGGATGGGGGGAGCAATCAGCCCCAGCATTTT.

This clonotype has just a few counts. This rearrangement joins TRBV7-9 to TRBJ2-5; D might be TRBD1 or TRBD2, each matching 6 bases. From germline, CDR1 is SEHNR and CDR2 FQNEAQ (reference sequence). V was shortened by 1 base and J by 0 bases, with 9 bases between the two germline ends. The CDR3 length is 15 residues. The CDR3 sequence: CASSLVRGDQETQYF. As DNA, the CDR3 is TGTGCCAGCAGCTTAGTGAGGGGGGACCAAGAGACCCAGTACTTC.

This CDR3 is CASSQDSGGPGETQYF. The CDR3 DNA is TGTGCCAGCAGCCAAGACTCGGGAGGGCCGGGAGAGACCCAGTACTTC. The chain couples TRBV3-1 to TRBJ2-5, with 8 bases matching TRBD2. The CDR3 length is 16 residues. CDR1 LGHDT and CDR2 YNNKEL come from the germline V gene (reference sequence). Trimming at V came to 0 bases and at J to 4 bases, leaving 7 bases not matched to a gene.

In this sample, this clonotype turned up once. The rearrangement joins TRBV7-2 to TRBJ2-2; the D gene is possibly TRBD2 (6 bases). The CDR3 length is 17 residues. The V end was cut by 5 bases, the J end by 0 bases, with 16 bases between. Looked up from germline, CDR1 is SGHTA and CDR2 is FQGNSA. DNA of the CDR3: TGTGCCAGCAGCCCTATGGAGGGGAATGCGAACACCGGGGAGCTGTTTTTT. Encoded protein: CASSPMEGNANTGELFF.

This clonotype came up a few times. This chain joins TRBV7-8 and TRBJ2-2; D unresolved. V lost 2 bases and J 6 bases, leaving 10 bases between the germline ends. Germline CDR1 reads SGHVS; CDR2 reads FQNEAQ. There are 14 residues in the CDR3. CDR3 in DNA: TGTGCCAGCAGCTTAATAAAGGGTTCCGGGGAGCTGTTTTTT. This encodes CASSLIKGSGELFF.

V and J are TRBV20-1 and TRBJ1-5; 7 nucleotides line up with TRBD1. V lost 6 bases and J lost 6; bases outside the gene matches: 14. The CDR3 totals 15 residues. Germline V gives CDR1 DFQATT, CDR2 SNEGSKA (reference sequence). The CDR3 nucleotides read TGCAGTGCCAGGACAGGAAGTGTTGGTAGTCAGCCCCAGCATTTT. Its protein product is CSARTGSVGSQPQHF.

This clonotype was found a few times. The rearrangement joins TRBV20-1 to TRBJ2-1; maybe TRBD2 (5 bases). V lost 6 bases and J lost 9, with 12 bases in between. This CDR3 comprises 11 residues. From germline, CDR1 is DFQATT and CDR2 SNEGSKA (reference sequence). The CDR3 nucleotides read TGCAGTGCAACGAGGGCGGGTGAGCAGTTCTTC. Protein sequence: CSATRAGEQFF.

This clonotype appeared many times. V usage is TRBV11-2 and J usage is TRBJ1-3; D unclear. This CDR3 spans 15 amino acids. The V end was cut by 5 bases, the J end by 2 bases, with 13 bases between. The germline gives CDR1 SGHAT, CDR2 FQNNGV. The DNA of the CDR3 is TGTGCCAGCAGCCCGGGATGGGCTACTGGAAACACCATATATTTT. As protein: CASSPGWATGNTIYF.

This clonotype was seen a handful of times. The chain couples TRBV7-2 to TRBJ2-2, with D perhaps TRBD1 or TRBD2 (5 bases each). Trimming shortened V by 5 bases and J by 4 bases, and 11 bases separated the two germline ends. CDR1 and CDR2 from the germline V gene are SGHTA and FQGNSA. The CDR3 runs to 14 residues. The CDR3 loop reads CASSPTRGTGELFF. The CDR3 DNA reads TGTGCCAGCAGCCCTACTAGGGGCACCGGGGAGCTGTTTTTT.

The chain employs TRBV20-1 and TRBJ1-2; D is uncertain. This CDR3 is 15 amino acids long. Trimming took 3 bases from V and 4 from J, leaving 18 bases between them. Germline V gene lookup returns CDR1 DFQATT and CDR2 SNEGSKA (reference sequence). CDR3 in DNA: TGCAGTGCTAGCCCCTTTTCGGGCAGCCTCTATGGCTACACCTTC. It translates to CSASPFSGSLYGYTF.

This clonotype showed up just a few times. The gene calls are TRBV18 and TRBJ2-3; 7 positions agree with TRBD1. V was clipped by 5 bases and J by 0 bases; unmatched bases: 5. Germline assignment: CDR1 KGHSH and CDR2 LQKENI. CDR3 length: 15 residues. The chain's CDR3 is CASSDPGQSTDTQYF. DNA for the CDR3: TGTGCCAGCTCAGACCCGGGACAGAGCACAGATACGCAGTATTTT.

V is TRBV19 and J is TRBJ2-7; 7 positions agree with TRBD2. Germline loops: CDR1 LNHDA, CDR2 SQIVND (reference sequence). The CDR3 is 14 amino acids. The V segment lost 2 bases and the J segment 6 bases; nucleotides outside the gene matches: 7. In DNA form, the CDR3 reads TGTGCCAGTAGTATAAGCGGGGTTCTACGCGAGCAGTACTTC. This encodes CASSISGVLREQYF.

The chain uses TRBV5-1 and TRBJ2-2; D might be TRBD1 (5 bases). Germline V gene sequence: CDR1 SGHRS, CDR2 YFSETQ. Trimming removed 0 bases at V and 2 bases at J, with 11 bases between. The CDR3 sequence is 16 residues long. CDR3 in amino acids: CASSLEDSKNTGELFF. As DNA, the CDR3 is TGCGCCAGCAGCTTGGAAGACAGCAAAAACACCGGGGAGCTGTTTTTT.

V gene TRBV30 combines with J gene TRBJ2-3; 14 positions match TRBD2. The germline gives CDR1 GTSNPN, CDR2 SVGIG (reference sequence). The length of the CDR3 is 20 residues. Losses at the gene ends were 2 bases for V and 4 bases for J; bases not matched to a gene: 17. CDR3 nucleotide sequence: TGTGCCTGGAGTTACGGAAGACTAGCGGGAGGGACCGTCACACCAGATACGCAGTATTTT. It is translated as CAWSYGRLAGGTVTPDTQYF. The full variable domain, completed using reference TRBV30 and TRBJ2-3, is SQTIHQWPATLVQPVGSPLSLECTVEGTSNPNLYWYRQAAGRGLQLLFYSVGIGQISSEVPQNLSASRPQDRQFILSSKKLLLSDSGFYLCAWSYGRLAGGTVTPDTQYFGPGTRLTVL.

J is TRBJ2-7 and V is TRBV30, with a tentative D call TRBD1 (6 bases). The germline CDR1 and CDR2 sequences are GTSNPN and SVGIG (reference sequence). The V and J ends lost 3 bases and 4 bases respectively, with 22 bases between them. The CDR3 loop spans 16 amino acids. The CDR3 loop is CAWSVDSPTMAYEQYF. The CDR3 nucleotides are TGTGCCTGGAGCGTGGACAGCCCTACGATGGCTTACGAGCAGTACTTC.

This chain links TRBV5-1 with TRBJ1-6; a possible D gene is TRBD1 (5 bases). The CDR3 spans 18 residues. The germline V and J ends were trimmed by 0 bases and 4 bases, with 17 bases remaining between them. The germline gives CDR1 SGHRS, CDR2 YFSETQ. The CDR3 here is CASSLGGWGRLYNSPLHF. DNA of the CDR3: TGCGCCAGCAGCTTGGGCGGGTGGGGACGTCTATATAATTCACCCCTCCACTTT.

This chain links TRBV20-1 with TRBJ2-7; D may be TRBD1 (5 bases). Germline loops: CDR1 DFQATT, CDR2 SNEGSKA (reference sequence). The length of the CDR3 is 14 residues. With 0 bases removed from V and 0 bases from J, the gap between germline ends came to 9 bases. CDR3 bases: TGCAGTGCTAGAGAGCAGGGCGCCTCCTACGAGCAGTACTTC. As protein: CSAREQGASYEQYF.